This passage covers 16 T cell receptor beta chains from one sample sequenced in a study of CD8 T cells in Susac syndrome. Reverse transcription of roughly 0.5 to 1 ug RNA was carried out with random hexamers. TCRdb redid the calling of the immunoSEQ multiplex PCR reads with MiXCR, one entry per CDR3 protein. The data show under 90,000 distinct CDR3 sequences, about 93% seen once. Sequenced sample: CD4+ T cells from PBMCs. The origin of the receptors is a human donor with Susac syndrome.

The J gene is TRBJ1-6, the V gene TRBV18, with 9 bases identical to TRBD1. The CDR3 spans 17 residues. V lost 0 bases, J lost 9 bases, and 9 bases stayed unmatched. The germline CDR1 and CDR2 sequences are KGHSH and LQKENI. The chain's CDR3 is CASSPPGTGRGISPLHF. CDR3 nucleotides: TGTGCCAGCTCACCACCTGGGACAGGGCGAGGAATTTCACCCCTCCACTTT.

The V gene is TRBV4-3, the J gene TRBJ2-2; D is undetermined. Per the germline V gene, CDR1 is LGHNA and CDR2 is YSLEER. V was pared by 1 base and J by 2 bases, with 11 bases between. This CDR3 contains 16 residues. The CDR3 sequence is CASSQGQHLNTGELFF. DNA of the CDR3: TGCGCCAGCAGCCAAGGCCAGCACCTAAACACCGGGGAGCTGTTTTTT.

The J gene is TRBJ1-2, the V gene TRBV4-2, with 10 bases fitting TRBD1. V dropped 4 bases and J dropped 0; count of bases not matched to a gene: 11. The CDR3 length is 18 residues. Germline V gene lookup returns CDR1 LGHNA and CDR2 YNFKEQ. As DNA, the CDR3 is TGTGCCAGCAGCCGAAGACAGGGGGCCCAACCCTCTAACTATGGCTACACCTTC. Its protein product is CASSRRQGAQPSNYGYTF.

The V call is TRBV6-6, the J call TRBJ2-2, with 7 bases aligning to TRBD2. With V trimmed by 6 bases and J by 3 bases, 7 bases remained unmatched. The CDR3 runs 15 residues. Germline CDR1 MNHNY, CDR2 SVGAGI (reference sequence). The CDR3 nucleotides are TGTGCCAGCAGCCCGGGGGGTCCCGACACCGGGGAGCTGTTTTTT. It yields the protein CASSPGGPDTGELFF.

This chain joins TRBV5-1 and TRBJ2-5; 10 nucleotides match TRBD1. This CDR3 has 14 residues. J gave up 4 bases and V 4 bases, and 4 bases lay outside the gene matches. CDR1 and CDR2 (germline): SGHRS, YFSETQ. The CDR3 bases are TGCGCCAGCAGCACTCGGACAGGGGGAGAGACCCAGTACTTC. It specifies CASSTRTGGETQYF.

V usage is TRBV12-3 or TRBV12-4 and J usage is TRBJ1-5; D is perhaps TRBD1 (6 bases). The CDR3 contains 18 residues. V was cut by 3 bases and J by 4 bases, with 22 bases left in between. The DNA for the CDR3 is TGTGCCAGCAGTTTTAGTGGTGGGGGCGTTTCAGGGAATCAGCCCCAGCATTTT. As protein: CASSFSGGGVSGNQPQHF.

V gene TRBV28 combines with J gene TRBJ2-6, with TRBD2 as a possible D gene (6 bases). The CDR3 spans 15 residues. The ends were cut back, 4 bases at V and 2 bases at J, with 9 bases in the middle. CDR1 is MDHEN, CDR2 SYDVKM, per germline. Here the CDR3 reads CASSSRGTGANVLTF. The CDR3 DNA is TGTGCCAGCAGTTCCCGCGGGACTGGGGCCAACGTCCTGACTTTC. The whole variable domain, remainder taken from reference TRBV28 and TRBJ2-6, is DVKVTQSSRYLVKRTGEKVFLECVQDMDHENMFWYRQDPGLGLRLIYFSYDVKMKEKGDIPEGYSVSREKKERFSLILESASTNQTSMYLCASSSRGTGANVLTFGAGSRLTVL.

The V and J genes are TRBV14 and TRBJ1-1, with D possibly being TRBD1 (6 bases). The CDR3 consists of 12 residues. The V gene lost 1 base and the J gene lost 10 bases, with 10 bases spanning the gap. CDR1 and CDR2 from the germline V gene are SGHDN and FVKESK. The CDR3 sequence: CASSQGGRGAFF. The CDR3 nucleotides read TGTGCCAGCAGCCAAGGTGGCAGGGGAGCTTTCTTT.

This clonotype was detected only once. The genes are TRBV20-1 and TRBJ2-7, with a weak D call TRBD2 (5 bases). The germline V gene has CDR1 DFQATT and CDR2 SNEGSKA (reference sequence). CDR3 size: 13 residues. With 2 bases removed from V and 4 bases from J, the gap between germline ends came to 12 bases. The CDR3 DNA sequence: TGCAGTGCTAGACGCGGGTCCCCGTACGAGCAGTACTTC. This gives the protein CSARRGSPYEQYF.

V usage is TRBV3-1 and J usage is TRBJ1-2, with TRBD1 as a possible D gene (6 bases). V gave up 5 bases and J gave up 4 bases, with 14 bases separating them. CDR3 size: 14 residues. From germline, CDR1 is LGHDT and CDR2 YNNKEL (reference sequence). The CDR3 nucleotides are TGTGCCAGCAGCTTCCCCGGGACATCCTATGGCTACACCTTC. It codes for CASSFPGTSYGYTF.

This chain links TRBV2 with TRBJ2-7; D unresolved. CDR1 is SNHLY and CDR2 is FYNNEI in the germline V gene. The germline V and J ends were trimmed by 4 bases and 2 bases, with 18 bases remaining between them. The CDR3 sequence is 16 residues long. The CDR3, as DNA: TGTGCCAGCAGTGCCAGCCAGAGGCTGCCTCCCTACGAGCAGTACTTC. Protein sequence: CASSASQRLPPYEQYF.

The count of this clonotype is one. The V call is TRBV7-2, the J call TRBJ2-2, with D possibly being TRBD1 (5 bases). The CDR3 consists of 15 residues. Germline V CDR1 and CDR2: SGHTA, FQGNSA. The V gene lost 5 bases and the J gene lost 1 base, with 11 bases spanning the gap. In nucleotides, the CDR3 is TGTGCCAGCAGCGCCCGACAGCTGAACACCGGGGAGCTGTTTTTT. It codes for CASSARQLNTGELFF.

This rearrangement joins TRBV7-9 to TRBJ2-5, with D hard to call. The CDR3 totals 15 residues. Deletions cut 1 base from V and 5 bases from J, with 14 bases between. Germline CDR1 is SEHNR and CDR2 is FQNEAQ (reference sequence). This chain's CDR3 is CASSLGQRSGETQYF. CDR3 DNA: TGTGCCAGCAGCTTAGGCCAGCGTTCCGGGGAGACCCAGTACTTC. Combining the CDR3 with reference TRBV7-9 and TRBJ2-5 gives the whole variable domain DTGVSQNPRHKITKRGQNVTFRCDPISEHNRLYWYRQTLGQGPEFLTYFQNEAQLEKSRLLSDRFSAERPKGSFSTLEIQRTEQGDSAMYLCASSLGQRSGETQYFGPGTRLLVL.

The CDR3 loop reads CASNRDQRRFF. In DNA, the CDR3 is TGTGCCAGCAATAGGGACCAAAGGCGGTTCTTC. This chain connects TRBV2 to TRBJ2-1; D tentatively reads TRBD1 or TRBD2 (5 bases each). Germline CDR1 is SNHLY and CDR2 is FYNNEI. There are 11 residues in the CDR3. V dropped 7 bases and J dropped 15 bases, with 16 bases sitting between them.

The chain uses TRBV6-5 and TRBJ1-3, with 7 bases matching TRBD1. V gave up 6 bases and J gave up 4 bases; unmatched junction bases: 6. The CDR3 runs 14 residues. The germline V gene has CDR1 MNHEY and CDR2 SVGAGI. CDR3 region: CASSLTGKGNTIYF. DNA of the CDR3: TGTGCCAGCAGCTTGACAGGGAAGGGAAACACCATATATTTT.

CDR3 in DNA: TGTGCCAGCTCACCTATGGGCGGCACAGATACGCAGTATTTT. Translating gives CASSPMGGTDTQYF. The chain links TRBV18 to TRBJ2-3, with no clear D. V was shortened by 3 bases and J by 1 base, with 8 bases between the two germline ends. Germline values: CDR1 KGHSH, CDR2 LQKENI. This CDR3 has 14 residues.